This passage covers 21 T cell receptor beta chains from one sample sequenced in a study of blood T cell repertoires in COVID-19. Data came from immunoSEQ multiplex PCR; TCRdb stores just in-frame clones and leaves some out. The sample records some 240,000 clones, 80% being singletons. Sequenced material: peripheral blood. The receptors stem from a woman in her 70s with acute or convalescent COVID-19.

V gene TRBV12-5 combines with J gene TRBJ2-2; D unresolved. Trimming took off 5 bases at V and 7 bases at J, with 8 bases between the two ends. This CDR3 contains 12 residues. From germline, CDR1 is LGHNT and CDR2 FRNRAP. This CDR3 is CASGTYGGELFF. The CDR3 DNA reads TGTGCTAGTGGTACTTACGGCGGGGAGCTGTTTTTT. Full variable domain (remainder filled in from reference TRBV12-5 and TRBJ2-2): DARVTQTPRHKVTEMGQEVTMRCQPILGHNTVFWYRQTMMQGLELLAYFRNRAPLDDSGMPKDRFSAEMPDATLATLKIQPSEPRDSAVYFCASGTYGGELFFGEGSRLTVL.

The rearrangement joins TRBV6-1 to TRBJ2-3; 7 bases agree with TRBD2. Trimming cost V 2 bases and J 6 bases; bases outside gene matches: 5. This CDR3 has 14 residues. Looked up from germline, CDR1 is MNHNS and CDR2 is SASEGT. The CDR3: CASSETVGRDTQYF. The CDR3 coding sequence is TGTGCCAGCAGTGAAACGGTCGGGAGGGATACGCAGTATTTT.

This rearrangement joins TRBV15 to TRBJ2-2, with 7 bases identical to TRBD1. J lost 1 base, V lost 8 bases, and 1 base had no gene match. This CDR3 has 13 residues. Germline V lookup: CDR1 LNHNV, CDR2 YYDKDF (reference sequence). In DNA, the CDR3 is TGTGCCACCGGGACAGAGAACACCGGGGAGCTGTTTTTT. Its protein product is CATGTENTGELFF. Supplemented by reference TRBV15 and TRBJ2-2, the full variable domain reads DAMVIQNPRYQVTQFGKPVTLSCSQTLNHNVMYWYQQKSSQAPKLLFHYYDKDFNNEADTPDNFQSRRPNTSFCFLDIRSPGLGDTAMYLCATGTENTGELFFGEGSRLTVL.

The DNA for the CDR3 is TGTGCCAGCAGTTCCGAGTTCGGGGGACGGGAGACCCAGTACTTC. Translating it yields CASSSEFGGRETQYF. The V call is TRBV6-1, the J call TRBJ2-5, with D perhaps TRBD2 (6 bases). Per germline, CDR1 MNHNS and CDR2 SASEGT. Trimming pared 5 bases from V and 5 bases from J, leaving 18 bases between. The CDR3 spans 15 residues.

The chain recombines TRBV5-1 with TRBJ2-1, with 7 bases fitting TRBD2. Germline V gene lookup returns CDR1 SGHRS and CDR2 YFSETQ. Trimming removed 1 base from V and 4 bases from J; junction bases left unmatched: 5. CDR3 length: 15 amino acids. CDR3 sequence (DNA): TGCGCCAGCAGCTTGAGCGGGGACCCTTACAATGAGCAGTTCTTC. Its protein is CASSLSGDPYNEQFF.

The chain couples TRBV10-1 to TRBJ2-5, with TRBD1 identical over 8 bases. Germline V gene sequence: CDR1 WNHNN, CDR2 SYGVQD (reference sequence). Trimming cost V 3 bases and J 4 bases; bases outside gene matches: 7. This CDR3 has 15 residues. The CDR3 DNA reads TGCGCCAGCAGTGACCAGACAGGGGTTGTAGAGACCCAGTACTTC. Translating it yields CASSDQTGVVETQYF.

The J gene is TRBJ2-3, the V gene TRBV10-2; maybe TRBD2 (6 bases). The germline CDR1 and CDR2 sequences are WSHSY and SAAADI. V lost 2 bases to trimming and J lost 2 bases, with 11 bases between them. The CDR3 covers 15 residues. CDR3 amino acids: CASSERGTYTDTQYF. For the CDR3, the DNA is TGCGCCAGCAGTGAGCGGGGGACTTACACAGATACGCAGTATTTT.

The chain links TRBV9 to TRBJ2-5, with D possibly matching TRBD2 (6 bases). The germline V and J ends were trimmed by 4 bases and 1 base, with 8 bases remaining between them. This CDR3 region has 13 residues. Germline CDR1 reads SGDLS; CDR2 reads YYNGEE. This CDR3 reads CASSPGLQETQYF. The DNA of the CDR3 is TGTGCCAGCAGCCCGGGACTCCAAGAGACCCAGTACTTC.

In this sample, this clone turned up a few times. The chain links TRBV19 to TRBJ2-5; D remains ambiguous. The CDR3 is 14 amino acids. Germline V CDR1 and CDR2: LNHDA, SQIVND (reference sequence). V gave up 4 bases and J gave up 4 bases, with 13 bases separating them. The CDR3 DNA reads TGTGCCAGTAGTAAGCTGGGCTACCTAGAGACCCAGTACTTC. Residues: CASSKLGYLETQYF.

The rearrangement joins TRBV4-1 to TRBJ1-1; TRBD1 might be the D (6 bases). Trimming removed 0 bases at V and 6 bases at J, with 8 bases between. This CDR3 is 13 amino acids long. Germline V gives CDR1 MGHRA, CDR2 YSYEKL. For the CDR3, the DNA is TGCGCCAGCAGCCAAGATTGGACAGCTGAAGCTTTCTTT. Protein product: CASSQDWTAEAFF.

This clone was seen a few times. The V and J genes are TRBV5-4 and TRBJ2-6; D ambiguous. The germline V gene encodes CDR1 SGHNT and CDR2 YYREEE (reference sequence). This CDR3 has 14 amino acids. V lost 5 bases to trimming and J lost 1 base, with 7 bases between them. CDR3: CASSPASGANVLTF. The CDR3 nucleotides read TGTGCCAGCAGTCCAGCGTCTGGGGCCAACGTCCTGACTTTC.

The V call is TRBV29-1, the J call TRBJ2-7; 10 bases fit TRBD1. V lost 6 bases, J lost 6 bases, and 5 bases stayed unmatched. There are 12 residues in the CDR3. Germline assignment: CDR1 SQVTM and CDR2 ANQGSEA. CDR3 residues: CSVGGQGGEQYF. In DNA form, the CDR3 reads TGCAGCGTGGGCGGACAGGGGGGCGAGCAGTACTTC.

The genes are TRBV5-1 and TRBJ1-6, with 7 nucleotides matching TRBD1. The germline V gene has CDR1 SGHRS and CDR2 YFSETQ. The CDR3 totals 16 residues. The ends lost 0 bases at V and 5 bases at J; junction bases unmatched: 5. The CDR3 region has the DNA TGCGCCAGCAGCTTGGCCCCGACAGGGAATAATTCACCCCTCCACTTT. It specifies CASSLAPTGNNSPLHF.

The CDR3 DNA follows: TGCGCCAGCAGTCAATCGAGCCAGGGATTCACAGATACGCAGTATTTT. Its protein is CASSQSSQGFTDTQYF. The V call is TRBV23-1, the J call TRBJ2-3; D might be TRBD1 (5 bases). TRBV23-1 is annotated as an ORF whose role is uncertain. The CDR3 spans 16 residues. Trimming removed 0 bases from V and 2 bases from J, with 12 bases in between.

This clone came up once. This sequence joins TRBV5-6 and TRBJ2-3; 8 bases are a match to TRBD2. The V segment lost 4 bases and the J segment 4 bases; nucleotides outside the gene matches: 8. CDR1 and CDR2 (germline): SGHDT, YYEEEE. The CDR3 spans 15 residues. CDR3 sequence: CASSRGGSGADTQYF. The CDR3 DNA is TGTGCCAGCAGCCGGGGGGGCAGTGGAGCAGATACGCAGTATTTT.

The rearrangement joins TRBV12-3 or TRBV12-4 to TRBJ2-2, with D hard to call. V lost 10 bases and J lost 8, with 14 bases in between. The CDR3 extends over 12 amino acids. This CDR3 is CAMQNLRGELFF. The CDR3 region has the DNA TGTGCCATGCAAAACCTCAGGGGGGAGCTGTTTTTT.

CDR3 bases: TGTGCCAGCAGCCCGGCGGGGGGGCCATACAATGAGCAGTTCTTC. Translation: CASSPAGGPYNEQFF. This rearrangement joins TRBV9 to TRBJ2-1, with 9 bases that match TRBD2. V shed 4 bases, J shed 4 bases, and the junction held 6 bases outside the gene matches. CDR1 is SGDLS, CDR2 YYNGEE, per germline. CDR3 length equals 15 residues.

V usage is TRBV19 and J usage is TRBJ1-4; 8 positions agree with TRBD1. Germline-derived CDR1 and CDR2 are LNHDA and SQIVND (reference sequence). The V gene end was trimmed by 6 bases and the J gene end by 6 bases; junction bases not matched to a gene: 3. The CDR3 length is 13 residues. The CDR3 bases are TGTGCCAGTAGGGGGACAGGTCATGAAAAACTGTTTTTT. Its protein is CASRGTGHEKLFF.

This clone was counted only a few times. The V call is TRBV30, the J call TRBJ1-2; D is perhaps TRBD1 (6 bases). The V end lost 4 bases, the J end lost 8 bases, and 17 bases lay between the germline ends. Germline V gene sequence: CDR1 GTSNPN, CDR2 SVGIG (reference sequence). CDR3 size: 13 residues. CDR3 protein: CAWTRQEVGGYTF. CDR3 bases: TGTGCCTGGACCAGACAGGAGGTGGGCGGCTACACCTTC. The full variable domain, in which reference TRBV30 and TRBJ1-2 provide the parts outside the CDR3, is SQTIHQWPATLVQPVGSPLSLECTVEGTSNPNLYWYRQAAGRGLQLLFYSVGIGQISSEVPQNLSASRPQDRQFILSSKKLLLSDSGFYLCAWTRQEVGGYTFGSGTRLTVV.

CDR3 sequence reads: CATSQGTYEQYF. The CDR3 nucleotides read TGTGCCACCTCACAGGGAACCTACGAGCAGTACTTC. The V gene is TRBV24-1, the J gene TRBJ2-7, with D maybe TRBD1 (6 bases). The CDR3 is 12 residues long. Germline V CDR1 and CDR2: KGHDR, SFDVKD. Trimming pared 9 bases from V and 2 bases from J, leaving 10 bases between.

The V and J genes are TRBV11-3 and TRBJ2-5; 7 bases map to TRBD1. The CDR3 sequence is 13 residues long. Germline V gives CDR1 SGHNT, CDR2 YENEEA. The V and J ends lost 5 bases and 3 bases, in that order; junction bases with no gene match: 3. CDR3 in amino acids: CASSKDREETQYF. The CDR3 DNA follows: TGTGCCAGCAGCAAAGACAGGGAAGAGACCCAGTACTTC.